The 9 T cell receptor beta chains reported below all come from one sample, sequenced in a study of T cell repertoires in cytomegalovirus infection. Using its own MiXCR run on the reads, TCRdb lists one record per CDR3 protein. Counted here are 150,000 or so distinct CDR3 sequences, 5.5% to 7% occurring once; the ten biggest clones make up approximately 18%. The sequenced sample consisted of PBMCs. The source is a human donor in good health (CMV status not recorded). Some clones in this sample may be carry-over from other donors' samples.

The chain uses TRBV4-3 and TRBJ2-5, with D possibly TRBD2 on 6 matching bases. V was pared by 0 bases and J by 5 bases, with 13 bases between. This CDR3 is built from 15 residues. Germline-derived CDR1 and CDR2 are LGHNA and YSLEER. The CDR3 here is CASSQEEGLEETQYF. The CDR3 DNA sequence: TGCGCCAGCAGCCAAGAGGAGGGGCTGGAGGAGACCCAGTACTTC.

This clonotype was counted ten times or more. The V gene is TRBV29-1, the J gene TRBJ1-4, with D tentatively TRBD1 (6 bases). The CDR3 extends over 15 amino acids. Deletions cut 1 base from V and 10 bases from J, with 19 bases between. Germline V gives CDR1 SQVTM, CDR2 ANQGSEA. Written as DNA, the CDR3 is TGCAGCGTTGAAGGGGACATTACTTCACCTGGAAAACTGTTTTTT. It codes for CSVEGDITSPGKLFF.

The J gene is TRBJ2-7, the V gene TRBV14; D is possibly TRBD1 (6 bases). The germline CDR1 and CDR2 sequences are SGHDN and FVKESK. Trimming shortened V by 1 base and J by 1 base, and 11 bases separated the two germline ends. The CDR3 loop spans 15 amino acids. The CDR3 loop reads CASSQVQGNSYEQYF. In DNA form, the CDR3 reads TGTGCCAGCAGCCAAGTACAGGGAAATTCCTACGAGCAGTACTTC.

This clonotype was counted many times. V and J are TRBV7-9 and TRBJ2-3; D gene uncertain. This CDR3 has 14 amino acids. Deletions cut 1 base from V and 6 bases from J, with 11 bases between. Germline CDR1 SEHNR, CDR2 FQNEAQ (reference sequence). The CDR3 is CASSLGGPQDTQYF. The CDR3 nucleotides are TGTGCCAGCAGCTTAGGCGGACCTCAGGATACGCAGTATTTT.

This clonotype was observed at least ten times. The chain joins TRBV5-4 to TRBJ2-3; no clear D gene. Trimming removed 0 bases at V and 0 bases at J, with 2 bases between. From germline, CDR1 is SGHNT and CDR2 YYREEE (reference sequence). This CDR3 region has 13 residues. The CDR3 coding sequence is TGTGCCAGCAGCTTGGACAGCACAGATACGCAGTATTTT. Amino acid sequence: CASSLDSTDTQYF.

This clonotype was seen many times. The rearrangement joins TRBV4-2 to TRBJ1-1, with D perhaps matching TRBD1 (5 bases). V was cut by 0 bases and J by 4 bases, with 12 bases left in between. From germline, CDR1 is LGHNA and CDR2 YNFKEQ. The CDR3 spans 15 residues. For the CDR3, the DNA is TGTGCCAGCAGCCAAGACCCTGACAGCCCCACTGAAGCTTTCTTT. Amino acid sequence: CASSQDPDSPTEAFF.

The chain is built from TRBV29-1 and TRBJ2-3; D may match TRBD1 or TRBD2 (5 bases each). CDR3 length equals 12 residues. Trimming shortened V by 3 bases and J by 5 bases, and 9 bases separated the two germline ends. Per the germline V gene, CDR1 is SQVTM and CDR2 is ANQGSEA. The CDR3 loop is CSVEGTLDTQYF. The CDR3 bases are TGCAGCGTTGAGGGGACGCTAGATACGCAGTATTTT.

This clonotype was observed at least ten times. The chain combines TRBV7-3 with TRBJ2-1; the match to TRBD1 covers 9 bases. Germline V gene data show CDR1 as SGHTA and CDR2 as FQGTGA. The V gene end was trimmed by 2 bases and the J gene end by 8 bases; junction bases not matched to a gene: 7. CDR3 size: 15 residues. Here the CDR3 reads CASSLGQGLVYEQFF. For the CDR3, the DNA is TGTGCCAGCAGCTTAGGACAGGGGTTAGTGTATGAGCAGTTCTTC.

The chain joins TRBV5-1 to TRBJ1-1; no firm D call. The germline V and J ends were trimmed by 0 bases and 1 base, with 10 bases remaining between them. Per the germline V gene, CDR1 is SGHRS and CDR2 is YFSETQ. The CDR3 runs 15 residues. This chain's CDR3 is CASSLEVSSNTEAFF. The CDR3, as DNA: TGCGCCAGCAGCTTGGAAGTCAGTTCGAACACTGAAGCTTTCTTT. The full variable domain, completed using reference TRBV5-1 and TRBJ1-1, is KAGVTQTPRYLIKTRGQQVTLSCSPISGHRSVSWYQQTPGQGLQFLFEYFSETQRNKGNFPGRFSGRQFSNSRSEMNVSTLELGDSALYLCASSLEVSSNTEAFFGQGTRLTVV.